This is a list of T cell receptor beta chains from one sample in a study of T cells after posttransplantation cyclophosphamide. Produced via immunoSEQ multiplex PCR; TCRdb's table is partial and in-frame only. The table shows 13,000 to 15,000 clones, with roughly four fifths occurring only once. Sequencing was done on a sample of memory CD4+ T cells sorted from PBMCs. These receptors came from a man aged 50 to 59. Both conserved end residues are trimmed from each CDR3.

CDR3: ASSLLGSGTEETQY
J: TRBJ2-5
V: TRBV5-1

CDR3: AWSPVVGSGVAQITQY
J: TRBJ2-3
V: TRBV30

CDR3: AWSVSSGFGDYGYT
J: TRBJ1-2
V: TRBV30

CDR3: ASSQGLGKSGTGHIQY
J: TRBJ2-4
V: TRBV14

CDR3: ASSFPGSEKLF
J: TRBJ1-4
V: TRBV5-4

CDR3: ASSLRTDNSPLH
J: TRBJ1-6
V: TRBV7-8

CDR3: ASSLLRGSIYEQY
J: TRBJ2-7
V: TRBV14

CDR3: ASSPRTSGVVLRF
J: TRBJ2-1
V: TRBV7-8

CDR3: ASSPPGELAQY
J: TRBJ2-3
V: TRBV11-2

CDR3: ASSLQRNTEAF
J: TRBJ1-1
V: TRBV19

CDR3: AWSAGQLKNQPQH
J: TRBJ1-5
V: TRBV30

CDR3: ASSLVSFSGANVLT
J: TRBJ2-6
V: TRBV11-3

CDR3: ASSLGLRDSGGTQY
J: TRBJ2-3
V: TRBV5-1

CDR3: ASRPRLAGQETQY
J: TRBJ2-5
V: TRBV7-2

CDR3: ASSPTKEATETQY
J: TRBJ2-5
V: TRBV18

CDR3: ATSPGGANTGELF
J: TRBJ2-2
V: TRBV5-1

CDR3: SANRINEQF
J: TRBJ2-1
V: TRBV20-1

CDR3: AIKRGGSSTDTQY
J: TRBJ2-3
V: TRBV10-3

CDR3: ASSDSGGAGETQY
J: TRBJ2-5
V: TRBV9

CDR3: ASRKGQGARTNEKLF
J: TRBJ1-4
V: TRBV27

CDR3: ASSFYPGTGAMEQY
J: TRBJ2-7
V: TRBV27

CDR3: ASSLAYNEQF
J: TRBJ2-1
V: TRBV2

CDR3: ASSMGFRTENYGYT
J: TRBJ1-2
V: TRBV19

CDR3: ASTLSGTSYEQY
J: TRBJ2-7
V: TRBV19

CDR3: ASSGGPEEKLF
J: TRBJ1-4
V: TRBV4-1

CDR3: ASSPGGGKRGYT
J: TRBJ1-2
V: TRBV27

CDR3: ASSQGFPRPNGELF
J: TRBJ2-2
V: TRBV4-1

CDR3: AIGGDTTNEKLF
J: TRBJ1-4
V: TRBV10-3

CDR3: AWSGGDSQPQH
J: TRBJ1-5
V: TRBV30

CDR3: AWSMWTGYETQY
J: TRBJ2-5
V: TRBV30

CDR3: ASSVGVSDPYEQY
J: TRBJ2-7
V: TRBV9

CDR3: ASTGERVGTQY
J: TRBJ2-5
V: TRBV25-1

CDR3: ASSSTGTSVYEQY
J: -
V: TRBV5-4

CDR3: ASSSQPGQISYEQY
J: TRBJ2-7
V: TRBV5-1

CDR3: ASSYHRGTVYGYT
J: TRBJ1-2
V: TRBV6-5

CDR3: ASDAGTSSNTQY
J: TRBJ2-3
V: TRBV30

CDR3: ASSSRDRGLEQY
J: TRBJ2-7
V: TRBV14

CDR3: ASTGTGGAWTEAF
J: TRBJ1-1
V: TRBV2

CDR3: ASSPSQLAGGNEQF
J: TRBJ2-1
V: TRBV25-1

CDR3: ASSRLTGGSGNTIY
J: TRBJ1-3
V: TRBV7-9

CDR3: ASSTSGGYEQY
J: TRBJ2-7
V: TRBV9

CDR3: ASSLAGDYEKLF
J: TRBJ1-4
V: TRBV5-1

CDR3: ATSRGGTGGQPQH
J: TRBJ1-5
V: TRBV15

CDR3: AWSSGTGGFYNSPLH
J: TRBJ1-6
V: TRBV30

CDR3: ASSEGQSYGYT
J: TRBJ1-2
V: TRBV5-4

CDR3: ASSIRQWGNQPQH
J: TRBJ1-5
V: TRBV19

CDR3: ASTPPSQGWAKNIQY
J: TRBJ2-4
V: TRBV28

CDR3: ASSPTLGGKGDTQY
J: TRBJ2-3
V: TRBV5-6

CDR3: ASSLGFLRQSLNYGYT
J: TRBJ1-2
V: TRBV5-1

CDR3: ASSTGGPNTQY
J: TRBJ2-3
V: TRBV19

CDR3: ASSLVGGIVGELF
J: TRBJ2-2
V: TRBV5-5

CDR3: AWNPDRAQETQY
J: TRBJ2-5
V: TRBV30